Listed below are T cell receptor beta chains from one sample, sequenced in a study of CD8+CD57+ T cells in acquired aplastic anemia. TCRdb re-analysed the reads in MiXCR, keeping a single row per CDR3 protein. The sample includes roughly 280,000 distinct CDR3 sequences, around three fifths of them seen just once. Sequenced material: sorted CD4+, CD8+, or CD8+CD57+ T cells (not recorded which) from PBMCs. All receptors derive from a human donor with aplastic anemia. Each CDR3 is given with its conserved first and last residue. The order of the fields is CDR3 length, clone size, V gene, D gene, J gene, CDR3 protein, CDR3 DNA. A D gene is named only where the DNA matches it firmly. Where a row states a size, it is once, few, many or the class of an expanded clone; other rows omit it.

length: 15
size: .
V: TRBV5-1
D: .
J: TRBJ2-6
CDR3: CASSLSEVGANVLTF
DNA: TGCGCCAGCAGCTTGAGCGAGGTTGGGGCCAACGTCCTGACTTTC

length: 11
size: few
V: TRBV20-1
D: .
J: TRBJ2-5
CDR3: CSATEGETQYF
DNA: TGCAGTGCTACCGAGGGGGAGACCCAGTACTTC

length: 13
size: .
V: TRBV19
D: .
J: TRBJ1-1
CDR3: CASSTAVNTEAFF
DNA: TGTGCCAGTAGTACCGCAGTGAACACCGAAGCTTTCTTT

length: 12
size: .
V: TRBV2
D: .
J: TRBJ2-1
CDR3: CASSQDSNEQFF
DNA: TGTGCCAGCAGCCAGGACTCAAATGAGCAGTTCTTC

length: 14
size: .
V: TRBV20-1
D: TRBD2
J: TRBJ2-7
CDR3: CSARFARGADEQYF
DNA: TGCAGTGCTAGATTCGCGCGGGGGGCTGATGAGCAGTACTTC

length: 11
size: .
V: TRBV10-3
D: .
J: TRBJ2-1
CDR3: CAISAGDEQFF
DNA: TGTGCCATCAGTGCAGGCGATGAGCAGTTCTTC

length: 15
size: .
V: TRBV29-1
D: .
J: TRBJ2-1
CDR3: CSLDGLISSYNEQFF
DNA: TGCAGCTTAGATGGTCTCATAAGCTCCTACAATGAGCAGTTCTTC

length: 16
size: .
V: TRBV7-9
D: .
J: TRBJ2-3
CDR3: CASSLDGAGRRDTQYF
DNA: TGTGCCAGCAGCTTAGACGGGGCAGGGCGCCGAGATACGCAGTATTTT

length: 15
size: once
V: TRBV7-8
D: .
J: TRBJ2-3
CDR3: CASSLSLATADTQYF
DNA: TGTGCCAGCAGCTTATCACTGGCGACTGCAGATACGCAGTATTTT

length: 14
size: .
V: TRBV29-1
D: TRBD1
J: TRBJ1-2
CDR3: CSVGTGLGSYGYTF
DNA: TGCAGCGTTGGGACAGGGTTGGGAAGCTATGGCTACACCTTC

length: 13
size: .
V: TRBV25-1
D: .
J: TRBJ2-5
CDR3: CASSGQIGGTQYF
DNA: TGTGCCAGCAGTGGCCAAATTGGAGGGACCCAGTACTTC

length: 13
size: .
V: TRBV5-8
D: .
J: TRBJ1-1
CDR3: CASTQGRRTEAFF
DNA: TGTGCCAGCACCCAAGGTAGGAGGACTGAAGCTTTCTTT

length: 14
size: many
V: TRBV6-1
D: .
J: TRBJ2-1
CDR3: CASSWGGKGIEQFF
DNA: TGTGCCAGCAGTTGGGGAGGAAAGGGGATTGAGCAGTTCTTC

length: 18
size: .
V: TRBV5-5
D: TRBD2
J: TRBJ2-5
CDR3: CASSQVTSGAGYQGTQYF
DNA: TGTGCCAGCAGCCAAGTGACTAGCGGGGCAGGGTACCAAGGGACCCAGTACTTC

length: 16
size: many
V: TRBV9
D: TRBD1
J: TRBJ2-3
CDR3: CASSTVRGPYTDTQYF
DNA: TGTGCCAGCAGCACCGTAAGGGGGCCCTACACAGATACGCAGTATTTT

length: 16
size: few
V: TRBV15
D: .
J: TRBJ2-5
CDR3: CATSQRRSAYQETQYF
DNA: TGTGCCACCAGCCAGAGAAGGAGCGCTTACCAAGAGACCCAGTACTTC

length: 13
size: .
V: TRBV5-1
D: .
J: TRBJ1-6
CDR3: CASSLDGHSPLHF
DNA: TGCGCCAGCAGCTTGGACGGGCATTCACCCCTCCACTTT

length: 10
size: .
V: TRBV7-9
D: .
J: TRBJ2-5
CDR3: CASSPATQYF
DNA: TGTGCCAGCAGCCCCGCGACCCAGTACTTC

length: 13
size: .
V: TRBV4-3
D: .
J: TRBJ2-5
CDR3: CASSVSRRETQYF
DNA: TGCGCCAGCAGCGTGTCCAGGCGAGAGACCCAGTACTTC

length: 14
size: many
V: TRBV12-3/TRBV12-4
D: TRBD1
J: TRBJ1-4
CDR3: CASRPGTGVEKLFF
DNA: TGTGCCAGCAGACCCGGGACAGGGGTTGAAAAACTGTTTTTT

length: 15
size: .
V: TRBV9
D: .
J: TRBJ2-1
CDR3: CASSAAGADYNEQFF
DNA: TGTGCCAGCAGCGCCGCCGGAGCGGACTACAATGAGCAGTTCTTC

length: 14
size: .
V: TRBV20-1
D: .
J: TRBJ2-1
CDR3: CSARSLSSYNEQFF
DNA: TGCAGTGCTAGGTCTCTGAGCTCCTACAATGAGCAGTTCTTC

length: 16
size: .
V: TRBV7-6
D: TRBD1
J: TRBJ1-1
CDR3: CASSPETGVSVTEAFF
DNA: TGTGCCAGCAGCCCAGAGACAGGGGTTAGCGTGACTGAAGCTTTCTTT